One and the same sample provided the 16 T cell receptor beta chains below, sequenced in a study of blood T cell repertoires in COVID-19. TCRdb's table, derived via immunoSEQ multiplex PCR, lists solely in-frame clones and lacks some. The table records 300,000 to 400,000 clones, about 87% of them present only once. The sample consisted of peripheral blood. Receptor source: a woman between 50 and 59 years old who had recovered from COVID-19.

Turning to this clone: One junction end does not reproduce the germline sequence, and a read error may be involved. The chain is built from TRBV7-7 and TRBJ1-1, with D tentatively TRBD1 (5 bases). Germline lookup yields CDR1 SSHAT and CDR2 FNYEAQ (reference sequence). CDR3 length equals 13 residues. The CDR3 loop is CASSRIRATEAFF. In nucleotides, the CDR3 is TGTGCTAGCAGCCGGATCAGGGCCACTGAAGCTTTCTTT.

V and J are TRBV24-1 and TRBJ2-1; 9 positions match TRBD1. After removal of 3 bases from V and 7 bases from J, the junction contained 21 bases not matched to a gene. The germline V gene encodes CDR1 KGHDR and CDR2 SFDVKD. This CDR3 comprises 20 residues. In DNA, the CDR3 is TGTGCCACCAGTGATACCAAACCGGGACAGGGATTCGCCCTAACAAATGAGCAGTTCTTC. Residues: CATSDTKPGQGFALTNEQFF.

This clone showed up many times. The V gene is TRBV2, the J gene TRBJ1-4; 7 positions match TRBD1. Germline V gene lookup returns CDR1 SNHLY and CDR2 FYNNEI. This CDR3 is built from 20 residues. Losses at the gene ends were 2 bases for V and 3 bases for J; bases not matched to a gene: 18. The CDR3 nucleotides are TGTGCCAGCAGTGAACGTAGGGGCAGGGGGAGCCTCGGTTCTAATGAAAAACTGTTTTTT. Translation: CASSERRGRGSLGSNEKLFF.

The rearrangement links TRBV28 to TRBJ1-6; D possibly corresponds to TRBD1 (6 bases). Trimming pared 8 bases from V and 13 bases from J, leaving 18 bases between. The CDR3 length is 13 residues. Germline lookup yields CDR1 MDHEN and CDR2 SYDVKM. This CDR3 is CASRTGTLVPLHF. The CDR3 bases are TGTGCCAGCCGTACAGGGACCCTTGTTCCCCTCCACTTT.

The rearrangement uses TRBV30 and TRBJ2-7, with D maybe TRBD1 (5 bases). The CDR3 loop spans 13 amino acids. Germline V gives CDR1 GTSNPN, CDR2 SVGIG (reference sequence). Trimming took off 2 bases at V and 3 bases at J, with 11 bases between the two ends. CDR3 in DNA: TGTGCCTGGAGTCAGGGCCTTCTCTACGAGCAGTACTTC. Translation: CAWSQGLLYEQYF.

This sequence joins TRBV28 and TRBJ2-7; the D gene is possibly TRBD1 (5 bases). The CDR3 is 13 amino acids. V lost 2 bases and J 5 bases, leaving 10 bases between the germline ends. Germline V CDR1 and CDR2: MDHEN, SYDVKM. This chain's CDR3 is CASSLPLRDEQYF. The CDR3 coding sequence is TGTGCCAGCAGTTTACCCCTCAGGGACGAGCAGTACTTC. Full variable domain (outside the CDR3, taken from reference TRBV28 and TRBJ2-7): DVKVTQSSRYLVKRTGEKVFLECVQDMDHENMFWYRQDPGLGLRLIYFSYDVKMKEKGDIPEGYSVSREKKERFSLILESASTNQTSMYLCASSLPLRDEQYFGPGTRLTVT.

The chain has TRBV11-2 and TRBJ1-3; D possibly corresponds to TRBD1 (5 bases). The germline gives CDR1 SGHAT, CDR2 FQNNGV. The CDR3 totals 18 residues. Trimming took 5 bases from V and 1 from J, leaving 21 bases between them. In nucleotides, the CDR3 is TGTGCCAGCAGCCACATCGGGCAGGGCGGCGTATCTGGAAACACCATATATTTT. It yields the protein CASSHIGQGGVSGNTIYF.

The rearrangement uses TRBV28 and TRBJ1-3, with D possibly TRBD1 on 6 matching bases. V was clipped by 6 bases and J by 0 bases, with 12 bases between them. CDR3 size: 15 residues. Germline values: CDR1 MDHEN, CDR2 SYDVKM. The CDR3 DNA follows: TGTGCCAGCAGCCAACAGGGTACCTCTGGAAACACCATATATTTT. Translation: CASSQQGTSGNTIYF.

The chain couples TRBV7-3 to TRBJ2-1; 8 bases agree with TRBD2. The V gene's germline CDR1 is SGHTA and CDR2 FQGTGA. The CDR3 covers 16 residues. The V and J ends lost 5 bases and 5 bases, in that order; junction bases with no gene match: 11. CDR3 DNA: TGTGCCAGCAGCAAGAGCGGGAGTGTCTCGCACAATGAGCAGTTCTTC. As protein: CASSKSGSVSHNEQFF.

The chain couples TRBV11-2 to TRBJ2-4, with 7 bases aligning to TRBD1. CDR3 length: 16 amino acids. CDR1 and CDR2 from the germline V gene are SGHAT and FQNNGV. After removal of 5 bases from V and 4 bases from J, the junction contained 11 bases not matched to a gene. Here the CDR3 reads CASSHYLDRRKNIQYF. CDR3 nucleotide sequence: TGTGCCAGCAGCCACTATTTGGACAGGAGGAAAAACATTCAGTACTTC. Drawing the rest from reference TRBV11-2 and TRBJ2-4, the complete variable domain is EAGVAQSPRYKIIEKRQSVAFWCNPISGHATLYWYQQILGQGPKLLIQFQNNGVVDDSQLPKDRFSAERLKGVDSTLKIQPAKLEDSAVYLCASSHYLDRRKNIQYFGAGTRLSVL.

V and J are TRBV28 and TRBJ2-1; D is possibly TRBD2 (5 bases). The germline CDR1 and CDR2 sequences are MDHEN and SYDVKM. Between the trimmed V and J ends, which lost 4 bases and 0 bases, there was a span of 10 bases. The CDR3 is 15 amino acids. The DNA of the CDR3 is TGTGCCAGCAGTTCCTTAGCGACCTCCTACAATGAGCAGTTCTTC. It specifies CASSSLATSYNEQFF.

The V gene is TRBV14, the J gene TRBJ1-1; D unclear. The V and J ends lost 0 bases and 2 bases respectively, with 13 bases between them. From germline, CDR1 is SGHDN and CDR2 FVKESK. The CDR3 has 16 amino acids. The CDR3 protein is CASSQEIIDTNTEAFF. The DNA for the CDR3 is TGTGCCAGCAGCCAAGAAATAATAGACACCAACACTGAAGCTTTCTTT.

This clone has a single count. This chain joins TRBV5-8 and TRBJ1-1; a possible D gene is TRBD1 (6 bases). The length of the CDR3 is 14 residues. Trimming removed 6 bases at V and 6 bases at J, with 18 bases between. Germline lookup yields CDR1 SGHTS and CDR2 YDEGEE. CDR3 protein: CASTLLTGWAEAFF. The CDR3 nucleotides are TGTGCCAGCACATTACTGACAGGTTGGGCTGAAGCTTTCTTT.

This clone came up a few times. V is TRBV10-3 and J is TRBJ1-5; D ambiguous. Per the germline V gene, CDR1 is ENHRY and CDR2 is SYGVKD. The V end lost 11 bases, the J end lost 0 bases, and 11 bases lay between the germline ends. There are 13 residues in the CDR3. DNA for the CDR3: TGTGCCGCCGGGAATTATAGCAATCAGCCCCAGCATTTT. Protein: CAAGNYSNQPQHF.

The V gene is TRBV11-1, the J gene TRBJ2-7; tentatively, D is TRBD2 (6 bases). The V end was cut by 6 bases, the J end by 2 bases, with 17 bases between. The V gene's germline CDR1 is SGHAT and CDR2 FQDESV (reference sequence). This CDR3 has 15 residues. In DNA, the CDR3 is TGTGCCAGCAGTCAGGGACTTCAGAGGCCCTACGAGCAGTACTTC. Residues: CASSQGLQRPYEQYF.

The chain is built from TRBV5-6 and TRBJ1-2, with D uncertain. CDR1 is SGHDT, CDR2 YYEEEE, per germline. The CDR3 has 16 amino acids. V lost 2 bases and J 2 bases, leaving 16 bases between the germline ends. CDR3 region: CASSLTTGVFNYGYTF. CDR3 sequence (DNA): TGTGCCAGCAGCTTAACCACCGGAGTCTTCAACTATGGCTACACCTTC.